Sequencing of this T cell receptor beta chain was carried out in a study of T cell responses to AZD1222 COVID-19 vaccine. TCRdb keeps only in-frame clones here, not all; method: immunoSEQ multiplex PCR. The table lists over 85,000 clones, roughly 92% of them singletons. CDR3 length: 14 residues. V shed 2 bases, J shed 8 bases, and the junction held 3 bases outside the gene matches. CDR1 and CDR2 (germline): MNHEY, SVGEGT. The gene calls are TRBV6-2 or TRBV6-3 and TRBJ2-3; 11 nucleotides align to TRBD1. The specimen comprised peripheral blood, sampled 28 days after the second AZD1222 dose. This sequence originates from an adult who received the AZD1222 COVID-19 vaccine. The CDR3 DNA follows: TGTGCCAGCAGTTACGGACAGGGGGCCGGTACGCAGTATTTT. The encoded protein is CASSYGQGAGTQYF.